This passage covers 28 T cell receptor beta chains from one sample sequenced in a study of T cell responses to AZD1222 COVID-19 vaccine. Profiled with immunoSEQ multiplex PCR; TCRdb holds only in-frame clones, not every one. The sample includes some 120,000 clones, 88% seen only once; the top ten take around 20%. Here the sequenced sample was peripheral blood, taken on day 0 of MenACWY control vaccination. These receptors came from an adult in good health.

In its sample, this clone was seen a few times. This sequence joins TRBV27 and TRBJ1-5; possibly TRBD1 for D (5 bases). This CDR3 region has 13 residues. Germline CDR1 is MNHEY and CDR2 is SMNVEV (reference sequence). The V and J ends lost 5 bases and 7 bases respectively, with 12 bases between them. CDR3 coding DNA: TGTGCCAGCAGTCCACTGGGGGACCAGCCCCAGCATTTT. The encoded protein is CASSPLGDQPQHF.

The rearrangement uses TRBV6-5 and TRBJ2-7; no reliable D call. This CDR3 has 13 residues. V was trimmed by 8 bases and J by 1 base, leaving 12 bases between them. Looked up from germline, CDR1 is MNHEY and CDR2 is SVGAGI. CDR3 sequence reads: CASHLMDSYEQYF. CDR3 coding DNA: TGTGCCAGCCATCTTATGGATTCCTACGAGCAGTACTTC.

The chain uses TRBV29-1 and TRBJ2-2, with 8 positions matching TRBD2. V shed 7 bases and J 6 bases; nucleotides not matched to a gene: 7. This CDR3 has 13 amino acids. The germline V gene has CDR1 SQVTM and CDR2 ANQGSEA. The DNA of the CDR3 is TGCAGCGCCGCGGGGGGATGGCCCGGGGAGCTGTTTTTT. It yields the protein CSAAGGWPGELFF.

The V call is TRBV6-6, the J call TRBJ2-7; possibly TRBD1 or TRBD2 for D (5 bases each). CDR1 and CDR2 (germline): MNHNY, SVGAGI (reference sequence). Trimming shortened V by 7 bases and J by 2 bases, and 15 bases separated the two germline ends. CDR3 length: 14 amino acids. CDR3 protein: CASMDRGRAYEQYF. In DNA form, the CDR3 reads TGTGCCAGCATGGACCGGGGACGGGCCTACGAGCAGTACTTC.

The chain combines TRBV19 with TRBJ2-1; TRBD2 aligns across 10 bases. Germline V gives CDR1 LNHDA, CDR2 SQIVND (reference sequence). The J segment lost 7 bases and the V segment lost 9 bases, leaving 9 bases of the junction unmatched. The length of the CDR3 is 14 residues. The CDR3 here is CASKTSGIRNEQFF. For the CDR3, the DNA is TGTGCCAGCAAAACTAGCGGGATTAGGAATGAGCAGTTCTTC.

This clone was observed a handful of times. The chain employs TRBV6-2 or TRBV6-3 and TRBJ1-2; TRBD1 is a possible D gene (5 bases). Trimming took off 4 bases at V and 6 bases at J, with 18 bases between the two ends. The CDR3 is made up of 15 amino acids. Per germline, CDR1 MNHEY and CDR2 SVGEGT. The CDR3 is CASSSAEGEGHGYTF. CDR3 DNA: TGTGCCAGCAGTTCCGCGGAAGGGGAAGGGCATGGCTACACCTTC.

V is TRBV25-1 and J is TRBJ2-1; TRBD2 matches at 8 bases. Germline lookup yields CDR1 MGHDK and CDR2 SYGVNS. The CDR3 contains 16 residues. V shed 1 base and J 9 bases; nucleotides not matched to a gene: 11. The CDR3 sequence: CASSEFPAVAGGEQFF. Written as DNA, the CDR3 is TGTGCCAGCAGTGAATTCCCCGCGGTTGCGGGGGGTGAGCAGTTCTTC.

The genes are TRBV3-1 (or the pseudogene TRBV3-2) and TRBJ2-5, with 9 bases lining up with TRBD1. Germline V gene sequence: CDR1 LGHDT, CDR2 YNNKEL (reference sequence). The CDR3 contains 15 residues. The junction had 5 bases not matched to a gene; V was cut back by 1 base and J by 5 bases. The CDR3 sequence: CASSQGGTGGETQYF. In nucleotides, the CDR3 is TGTGCCAGCAGCCAAGGGGGAACAGGGGGCGAGACCCAGTACTTC.

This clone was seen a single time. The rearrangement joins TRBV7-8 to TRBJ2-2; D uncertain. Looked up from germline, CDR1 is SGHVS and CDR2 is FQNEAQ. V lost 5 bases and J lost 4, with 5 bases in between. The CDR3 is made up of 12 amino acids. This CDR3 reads CASSRITGELFF. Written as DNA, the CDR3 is TGTGCCAGCAGCCGAATCACCGGGGAGCTGTTTTTT.

This CDR3 is CASSLSGSATDTQYF. The CDR3 DNA is TGTGCCAGCAGTTTATCCGGGAGTGCCACAGATACGCAGTATTTT. V and J are TRBV28 and TRBJ2-3; tentatively, D is TRBD2 (6 bases). CDR1 MDHEN and CDR2 SYDVKM come from the germline V gene. Trimming left V 1 base short and J 2 bases short, with 10 bases between. This CDR3 spans 15 amino acids.

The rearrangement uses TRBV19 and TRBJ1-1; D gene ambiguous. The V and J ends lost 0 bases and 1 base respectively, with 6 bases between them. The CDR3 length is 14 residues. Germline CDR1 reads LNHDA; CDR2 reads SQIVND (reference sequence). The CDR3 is CASSIDPGNTEAFF. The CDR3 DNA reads TGTGCCAGTAGTATAGACCCCGGGAACACTGAAGCTTTCTTT.

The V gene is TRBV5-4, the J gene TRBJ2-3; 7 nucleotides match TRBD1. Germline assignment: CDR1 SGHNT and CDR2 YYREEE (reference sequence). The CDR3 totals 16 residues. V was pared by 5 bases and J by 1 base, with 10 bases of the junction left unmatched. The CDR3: CASSRERQGRTDTQYF. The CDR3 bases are TGTGCCAGCAGTCGGGAACGACAGGGCCGCACAGATACGCAGTATTTT.

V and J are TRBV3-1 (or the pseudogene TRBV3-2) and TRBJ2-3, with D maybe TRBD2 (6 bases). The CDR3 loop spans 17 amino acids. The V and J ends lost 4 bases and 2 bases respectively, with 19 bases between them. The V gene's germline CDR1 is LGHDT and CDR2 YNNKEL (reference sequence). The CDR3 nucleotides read TGTGCCAGCAGCCCTGGACGGGGGATTTCGAACACAGATACGCAGTATTTT. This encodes CASSPGRGISNTDTQYF.

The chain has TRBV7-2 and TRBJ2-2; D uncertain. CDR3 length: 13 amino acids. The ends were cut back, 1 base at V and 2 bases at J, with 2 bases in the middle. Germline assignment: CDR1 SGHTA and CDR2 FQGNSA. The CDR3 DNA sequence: TGTGCCAGCAGCTTAGACAACACCGGGGAGCTGTTTTTT. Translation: CASSLDNTGELFF.

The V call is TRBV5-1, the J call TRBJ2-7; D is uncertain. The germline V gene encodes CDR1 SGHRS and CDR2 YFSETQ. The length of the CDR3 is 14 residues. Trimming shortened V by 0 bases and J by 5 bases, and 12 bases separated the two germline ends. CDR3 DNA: TGCGCCAGCAGCTTGGGTGGGGTCCGGGACGAGCAGTACTTC. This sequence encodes CASSLGGVRDEQYF.

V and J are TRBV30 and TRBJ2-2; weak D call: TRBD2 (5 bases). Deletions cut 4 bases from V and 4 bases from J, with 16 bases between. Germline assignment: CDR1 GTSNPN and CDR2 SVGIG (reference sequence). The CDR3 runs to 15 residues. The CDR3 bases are TGTGCCTGGAACCCCGGGGTCATACTCACCGGGGAGCTGTTTTTT. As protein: CAWNPGVILTGELFF.

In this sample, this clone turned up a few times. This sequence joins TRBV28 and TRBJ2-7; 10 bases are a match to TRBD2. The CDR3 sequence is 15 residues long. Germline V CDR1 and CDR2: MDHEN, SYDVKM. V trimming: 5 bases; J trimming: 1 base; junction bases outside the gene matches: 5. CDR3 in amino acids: CASSRGLANSYEQYF. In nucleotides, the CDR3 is TGTGCCAGCAGTAGGGGACTAGCGAATTCCTACGAGCAGTACTTC.

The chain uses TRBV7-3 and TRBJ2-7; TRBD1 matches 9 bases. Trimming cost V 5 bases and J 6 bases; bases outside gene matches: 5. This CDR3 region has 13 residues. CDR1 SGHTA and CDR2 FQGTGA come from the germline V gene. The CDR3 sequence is CASSGQGRIEQYF. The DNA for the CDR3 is TGTGCCAGCAGCGGACAGGGGCGAATCGAGCAGTACTTC.

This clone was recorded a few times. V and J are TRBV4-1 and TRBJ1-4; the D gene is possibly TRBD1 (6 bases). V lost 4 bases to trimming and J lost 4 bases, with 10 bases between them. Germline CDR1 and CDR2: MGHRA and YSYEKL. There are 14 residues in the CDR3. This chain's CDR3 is CASSRDRNNEKLFF. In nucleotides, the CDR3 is TGCGCCAGCAGCCGCGACAGGAATAATGAAAAACTGTTTTTT.

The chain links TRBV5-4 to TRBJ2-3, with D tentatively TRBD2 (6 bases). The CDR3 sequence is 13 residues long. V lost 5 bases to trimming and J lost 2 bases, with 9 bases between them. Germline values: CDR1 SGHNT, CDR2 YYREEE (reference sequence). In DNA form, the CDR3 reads TGTGCCAGCAGGGAGGGCAACACAGATACGCAGTATTTT. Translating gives CASREGNTDTQYF. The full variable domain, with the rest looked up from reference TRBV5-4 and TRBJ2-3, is ETGVTQSPTHLIKTRGQQVTLRCSSQSGHNTVSWYQQALGQGPQFIFQYYREEENGRGNFPPRFSGLQFPNYSSELNVNALELDDSALYLCASREGNTDTQYFGPGTRLTVL.

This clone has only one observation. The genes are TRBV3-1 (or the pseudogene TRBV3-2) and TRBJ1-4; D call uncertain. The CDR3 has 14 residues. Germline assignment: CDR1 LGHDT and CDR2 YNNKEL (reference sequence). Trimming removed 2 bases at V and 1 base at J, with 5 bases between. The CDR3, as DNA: TGTGCCAGCAGCCAACGGGAAACTAATGAAAAACTGTTTTTT. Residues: CASSQRETNEKLFF.

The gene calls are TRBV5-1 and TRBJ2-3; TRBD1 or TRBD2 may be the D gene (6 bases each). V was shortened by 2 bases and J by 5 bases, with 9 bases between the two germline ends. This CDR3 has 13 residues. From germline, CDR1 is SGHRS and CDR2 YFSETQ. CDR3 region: CASSLRGQDTQYF. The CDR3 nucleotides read TGCGCCAGCAGCTTACGGGGGCAAGATACGCAGTATTTT.

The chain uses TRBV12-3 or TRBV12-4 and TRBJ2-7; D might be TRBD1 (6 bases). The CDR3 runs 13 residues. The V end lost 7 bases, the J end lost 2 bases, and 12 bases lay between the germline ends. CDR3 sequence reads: CASTPTGTYEQYF. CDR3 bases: TGTGCCAGCACCCCGACAGGTACCTACGAGCAGTACTTC.

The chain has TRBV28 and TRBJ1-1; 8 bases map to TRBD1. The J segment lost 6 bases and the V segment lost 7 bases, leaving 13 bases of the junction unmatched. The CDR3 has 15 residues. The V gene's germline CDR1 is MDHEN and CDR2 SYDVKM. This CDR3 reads CASTLMGRQGPEAFF. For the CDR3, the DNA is TGTGCCAGCACCCTGATGGGTCGACAGGGGCCTGAAGCTTTCTTT.

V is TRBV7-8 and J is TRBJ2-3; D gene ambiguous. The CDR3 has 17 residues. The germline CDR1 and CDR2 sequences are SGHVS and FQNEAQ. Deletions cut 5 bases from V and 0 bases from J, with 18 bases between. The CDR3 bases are TGTGCCAGCAGCACCGGACGCATACTGAGGAGCACAGATACGCAGTATTTT. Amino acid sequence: CASSTGRILRSTDTQYF.

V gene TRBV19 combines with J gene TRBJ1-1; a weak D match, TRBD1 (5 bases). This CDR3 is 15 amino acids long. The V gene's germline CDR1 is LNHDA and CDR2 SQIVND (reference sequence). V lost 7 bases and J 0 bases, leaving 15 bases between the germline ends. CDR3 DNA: TGTGCCAGTATAGGCAGGCGGGGGATGAACACTGAAGCTTTCTTT. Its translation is CASIGRRGMNTEAFF. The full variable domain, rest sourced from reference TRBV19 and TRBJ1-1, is DGGITQSPKYLFRKEGQNVTLSCEQNLNHDAMYWYRQDPGQGLRLIYYSQIVNDFQKGDIAEGYSVSREKKESFPLTVTSAQKNPTAFYLCASIGRRGMNTEAFFGQGTRLTVV.

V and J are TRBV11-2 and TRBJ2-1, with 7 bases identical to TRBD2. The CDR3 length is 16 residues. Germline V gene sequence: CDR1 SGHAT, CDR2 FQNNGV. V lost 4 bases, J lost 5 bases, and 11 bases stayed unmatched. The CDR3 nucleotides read TGTGCCAGCAGCTCCCGATCCCCTAGCGGAAACAATGAGCAGTTCTTC. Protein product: CASSSRSPSGNNEQFF.

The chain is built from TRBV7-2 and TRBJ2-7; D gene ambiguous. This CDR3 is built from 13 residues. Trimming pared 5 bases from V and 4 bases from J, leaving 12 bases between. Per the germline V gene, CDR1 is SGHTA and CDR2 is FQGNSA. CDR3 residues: CASSVFLAYEQYF. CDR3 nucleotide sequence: TGTGCCAGCAGCGTCTTCTTGGCTTACGAGCAGTACTTC.